This entry features one TCR beta chain sequence. The antigen remains unidentified. The sample comes from a study of vaccination effects on CD4 cells after COVID-19. Produced via immunoSEQ multiplex PCR; TCRdb's table is partial and in-frame only. The sample includes 25,000 or so clones, 70% to 80% of them seen just once. Under the ViraFEST assay, PBMC were stimulated with viral peptide pools so that antigen-specific CD4+ T cells expanded. Sequencing was performed afterwards. The culture ran for 10 days before CD4+ T cells were isolated. Among the vaccine recipients, none had a prior SARS-CoV-2 infection, and nucleocapsid antibodies were negative. This CDR3 spans 18 amino acids. The germline V and J ends were trimmed by 5 bases and 7 bases, with 27 bases remaining between them. Germline V lookup: CDR1 LGHNT, CDR2 FRNRAP.

The sequenced sample was CD4+ T cells from PBMCs cultured with HCoV-OC43 spike peptides, obtained before COVID-19 vaccination. The subset: HCoV-OC43 spike overlapping peptide pool stimulation. The TCR comes from a human donor who received a COVID-19 vaccine. The chain couples TRBV12-5 to TRBJ2-4; D is possibly TRBD1 or TRBD2 (5 bases each). The CDR3 loop reads CASGLRKTPGPETNIQYF. The CDR3 region has the DNA TGTGCTAGTGGTCTCCGAAAGACCCCGGGACCCGAGACCAACATTCAGTACTTC.